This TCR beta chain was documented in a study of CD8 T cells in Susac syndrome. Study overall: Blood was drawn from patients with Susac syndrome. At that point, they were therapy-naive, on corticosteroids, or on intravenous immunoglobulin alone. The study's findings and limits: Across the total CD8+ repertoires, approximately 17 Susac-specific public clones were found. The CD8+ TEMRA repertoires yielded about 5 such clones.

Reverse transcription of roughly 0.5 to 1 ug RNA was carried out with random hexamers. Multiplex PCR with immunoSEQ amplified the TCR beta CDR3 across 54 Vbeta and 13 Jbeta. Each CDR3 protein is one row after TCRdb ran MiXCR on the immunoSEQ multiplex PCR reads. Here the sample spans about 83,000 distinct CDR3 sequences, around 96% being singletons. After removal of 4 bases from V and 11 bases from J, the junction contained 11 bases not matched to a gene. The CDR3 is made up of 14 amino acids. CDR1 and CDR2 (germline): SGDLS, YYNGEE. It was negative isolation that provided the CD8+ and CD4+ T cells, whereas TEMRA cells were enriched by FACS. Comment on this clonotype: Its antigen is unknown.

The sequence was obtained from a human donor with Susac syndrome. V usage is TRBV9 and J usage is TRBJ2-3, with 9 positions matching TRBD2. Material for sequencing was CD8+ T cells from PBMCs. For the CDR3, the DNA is TGTGCCAGCAGCACCGGGACTAGCAATTTTCGGCAGTATTTT. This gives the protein CASSTGTSNFRQYF.